This T cell receptor beta chain was sequenced during a study of T cells in women clearing cervical HPV infection. Study overall: Controls were women whose single incident HPV16 infection cleared within 12 months without precancer or cancer. The study's findings and limits: CIN3+ cases had significantly higher TCR richness than controls; evenness did not differ.

From germline, CDR1 is KGHSH and CDR2 LQKENI. V dropped 6 bases and J dropped 1 base, with 9 bases sitting between them. This CDR3 spans 13 amino acids. As concerns this clone: Its antigen is as yet unknown. The CDR3 end lies 3 residues beyond the end of the read and is filled in from the germline J gene.

Profiling relied on immunoSEQ multiplex PCR, and the TCRdb table lists in-frame clones only, not all of them. The listing records tens of thousands of clones. The TCR comes from a woman aged 18 to 75 with a cervical HPV16 infection that either progressed to CIN3+ or cleared (not recorded which). This chain connects TRBV18 to TRBJ1-1; D gene ambiguous. The sequenced sample consisted of blood buffy coat. The sequenced part of the CDR3 DNA is TGTGCCAGCTCGATTGGGCCGAACACTGAA. Translated: CASSIGPNTE. The complete CDR3 sequence is CASSIGPNTEAFF.